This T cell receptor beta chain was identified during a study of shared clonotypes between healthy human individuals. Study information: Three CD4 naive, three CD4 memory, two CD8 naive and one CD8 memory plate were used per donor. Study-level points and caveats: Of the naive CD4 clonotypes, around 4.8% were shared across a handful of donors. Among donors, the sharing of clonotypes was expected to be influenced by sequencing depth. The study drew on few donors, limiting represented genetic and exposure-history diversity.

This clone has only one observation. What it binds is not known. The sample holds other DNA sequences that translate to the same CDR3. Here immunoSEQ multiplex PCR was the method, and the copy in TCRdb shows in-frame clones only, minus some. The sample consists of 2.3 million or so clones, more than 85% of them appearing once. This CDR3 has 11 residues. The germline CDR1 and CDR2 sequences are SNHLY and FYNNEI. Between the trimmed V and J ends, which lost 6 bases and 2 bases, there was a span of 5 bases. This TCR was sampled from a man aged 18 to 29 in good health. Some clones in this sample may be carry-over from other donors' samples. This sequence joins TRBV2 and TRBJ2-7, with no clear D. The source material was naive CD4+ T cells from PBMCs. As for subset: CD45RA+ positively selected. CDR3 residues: CASSRTYEQYF. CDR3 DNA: TGTGCCAGCAGCCGTACCTACGAGCAGTACTTC. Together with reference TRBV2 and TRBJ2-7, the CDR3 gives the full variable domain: EPEVTQTPSHQVTQMGQEVILRCVPISNHLYFYWYRQILGQKVEFLVSFYNNEISEKSEIFDDQFSVERPDGSNFTLKIRSTKLEDSAMYFCASSRTYEQYFGPGTRLTVT.